This entry concerns a single T cell receptor beta chain. Its cognate antigen is unknown. Sequencing of TCR beta was performed on blood CD8+ and CD4+ T cells. Negative isolation yielded CD8+ and CD4+ T cells; FACS enriched TEMRA cells. This record belongs to a study of CD8 T cells in Susac syndrome. Study-level results: The study acknowledged a relatively small number of individuals in its TCR sequencing and HLA analysis.

A quantity of about 0.5 to 1 ug RNA underwent reverse transcription using random hexamers. By means of immunoSEQ multiplex PCR, TCR beta CDR3 spanning 54 Vbeta and 13 Jbeta underwent amplification. From the immunoSEQ multiplex PCR reads, TCRdb called clonotypes with MiXCR, one entry per CDR3 protein. The data contain 200,000 or so distinct CDR3 sequences, 92% of them singletons. Germline V gene data show CDR1 as WSHSY and CDR2 as SAAADI. This CDR3 contains 13 residues. Unmatched junction bases numbered 6, after V lost 8 bases and J lost 6 bases. This TCR was sampled from a human donor with multiple sclerosis. Sequencing was done on a sample of CD8+ T cells from PBMCs. V usage is TRBV10-2 and J usage is TRBJ2-1; 8 bases align to TRBD2. CDR3: CASYQLAVNEQFF. As DNA, the CDR3 is TGCGCCAGCTATCAACTAGCGGTCAATGAGCAGTTCTTC.